This entry lists 14 T cell receptor beta chains sequenced from one sample in a study of blood T cell repertoires in COVID-19. Sequencing used immunoSEQ multiplex PCR; TCRdb keeps in-frame clones, though not all of them. The sample carries roughly 80,000 clones, almost 85% recorded once. The sequencing sample was made of peripheral blood. The receptors shown here come from a man aged 80 or over with acute or convalescent COVID-19.

The chain carries TRBV5-1 and TRBJ1-1; possibly TRBD1 for D (5 bases). This CDR3 spans 15 amino acids. V dropped 0 bases and J dropped 0 bases, with 9 bases sitting between them. The germline V gene encodes CDR1 SGHRS and CDR2 YFSETQ. The CDR3 here is CASSLEAGVNTEAFF. The CDR3 nucleotides read TGCGCCAGCAGCTTGGAGGCGGGGGTGAACACTGAAGCTTTCTTT.

This chain links TRBV5-5 with TRBJ2-1, with 11 bases that match TRBD2. Looked up from germline, CDR1 is SGHKS and CDR2 is YYEKEE (reference sequence). The CDR3 totals 20 residues. V lost 2 bases, J lost 0 bases, and 13 bases stayed unmatched. The CDR3 here is CASSFPSRTSGPSSYNEQFF. The CDR3 bases are TGTGCCAGCAGCTTTCCATCTAGGACTAGCGGGCCGAGCTCCTACAATGAGCAGTTCTTC.

This clone was found once. The chain carries TRBV11-3 and TRBJ2-2; tentatively, D is TRBD2 (6 bases). This CDR3 comprises 15 residues. V was trimmed by 6 bases and J by 6 bases, leaving 17 bases between them. Germline V gene data show CDR1 as SGHNT and CDR2 as YENEEA. The CDR3 loop is CASSPQFSGAGELFF. The CDR3 DNA sequence: TGTGCCAGCAGTCCCCAATTTTCGGGGGCCGGGGAGCTGTTTTTT.

The chain uses TRBV5-1 and TRBJ2-2; D is perhaps TRBD2 (6 bases). Trimming stripped 1 base from V and 0 bases from J, with 16 bases between. The CDR3 runs to 18 residues. In germline, CDR1 is SGHRS, CDR2 YFSETQ. The CDR3 reads CASSLTRRGTANTGELFF. In DNA form, the CDR3 reads TGCGCCAGCAGCTTGACTAGGCGGGGCACTGCGAACACCGGGGAGCTGTTTTTT. Drawing the rest from reference TRBV5-1 and TRBJ2-2, the complete variable domain is KAGVTQTPRYLIKTRGQQVTLSCSPISGHRSVSWYQQTPGQGLQFLFEYFSETQRNKGNFPGRFSGRQFSNSRSEMNVSTLELGDSALYLCASSLTRRGTANTGELFFGEGSRLTVL.

The rearrangement uses TRBV4-2 and TRBJ1-6; D ambiguous. Germline V gene sequence: CDR1 LGHNA, CDR2 YNFKEQ. The CDR3 covers 15 residues. The V end lost 2 bases, the J end lost 6 bases, and 11 bases lay between the germline ends. This chain's CDR3 is CASSQRELLNSPLHF. CDR3 nucleotides: TGTGCCAGCAGCCAACGGGAGCTACTTAATTCACCCCTCCACTTT.

CDR3 residues: CASSEMGDRDYTF. For the CDR3, the DNA is TGTGCCAGCAGTGAAATGGGAGACAGGGACTACACCTTC. The chain links TRBV6-1 to TRBJ1-2; 7 positions agree with TRBD1. This CDR3 contains 13 residues. V shed 2 bases, J shed 10 bases, and the junction held 7 bases outside the gene matches. Germline CDR1 MNHNS, CDR2 SASEGT.

The chain is built from TRBV6-1 and TRBJ1-1; 9 nucleotides match TRBD1. After removal of 2 bases from V and 2 bases from J, the junction contained 9 bases not matched to a gene. The CDR3 runs to 17 residues. CDR1 and CDR2 (germline): MNHNS, SASEGT. The CDR3 sequence: CASSEFLPGQGNTEAFF. CDR3 DNA sequence: TGTGCCAGCAGTGAATTCTTACCGGGACAGGGAAACACTGAAGCTTTCTTT.

The rearrangement links TRBV9 to TRBJ2-5; tentatively, D is TRBD2 (6 bases). This CDR3 comprises 20 residues. The V end was cut by 6 bases, the J end by 0 bases, with 30 bases between. Looked up from germline, CDR1 is SGDLS and CDR2 is YYNGEE. The CDR3 is CASTPEGHLSSEVYQETQYF. CDR3 DNA: TGTGCCAGCACCCCGGAGGGGCACCTTTCGTCTGAAGTATACCAAGAGACCCAGTACTTC.

The chain couples TRBV5-6 to TRBJ1-1; a weak D match, TRBD1 (6 bases). Germline values: CDR1 SGHDT, CDR2 YYEEEE. The CDR3 spans 14 residues. V lost 7 bases to trimming and J lost 1 base, with 14 bases between them. DNA for the CDR3: TGTGCCAGCTACTATCGGACAGCGAACACTGAAGCTTTCTTT. Encoded protein: CASYYRTANTEAFF.

The chain joins TRBV5-5 to TRBJ2-1, with 13 nucleotides matching TRBD2. Germline V gives CDR1 SGHKS, CDR2 YYEKEE (reference sequence). Losses at the gene ends were 6 bases for V and 0 bases for J; bases not matched to a gene: 9. The CDR3 contains 18 residues. CDR3 sequence (DNA): TGTGCCAGCACCCGGACTAGCGGGGGTTTCTCCTCCTACAATGAGCAGTTCTTC. Translating gives CASTRTSGGFSSYNEQFF.

This sequence joins TRBV5-5 and TRBJ2-6, with 7 bases matching TRBD1. The CDR3 runs to 16 residues. Germline V gives CDR1 SGHKS, CDR2 YYEKEE (reference sequence). V lost 4 bases and J lost 4; bases outside the gene matches: 8. This chain's CDR3 is CASSKDRLPGANVLTF. CDR3 bases: TGTGCCAGCAGCAAGGACAGGCTGCCGGGGGCCAACGTCCTGACTTTC.

This clone showed up just a few times. The chain links TRBV5-6 to TRBJ1-2; D is possibly TRBD1 (6 bases). V was cut by 1 base and J by 5 bases, with 12 bases left in between. Germline loops: CDR1 SGHDT, CDR2 YYEEEE. The CDR3 covers 14 residues. The CDR3 loop reads CASSLSAGVYGYTF. The CDR3 region has the DNA TGTGCCAGCAGCTTGAGTGCAGGGGTTTATGGCTACACCTTC.

V is TRBV7-8 and J is TRBJ1-1, with D possibly TRBD1 on 6 matching bases. V was cut by 10 bases and J by 3 bases, with 15 bases left in between. Germline-derived CDR1 and CDR2 are SGHVS and FQNEAQ. The CDR3 spans 13 residues. The CDR3 sequence: CATLTGRDTEAFF. In nucleotides, the CDR3 is TGTGCCACCCTTACAGGGCGCGACACTGAAGCTTTCTTT.

The rearrangement uses TRBV2 and TRBJ2-3; D is possibly TRBD2 (5 bases). Germline CDR1 and CDR2: SNHLY and FYNNEI. This CDR3 comprises 14 residues. V gave up 2 bases and J gave up 12 bases, with 18 bases separating them. CDR3 sequence: CASSEIPGKRHQYF. The CDR3 nucleotides are TGTGCCAGCAGTGAAATTCCGGGGAAACGACACCAGTATTTT.